Below, 9 T cell receptor beta chains from the same sample are listed, as sequenced in a study of blood T cell repertoires in COVID-19. Profiling relied on immunoSEQ multiplex PCR, and the TCRdb table lists in-frame clones only, not all of them. There are approximately 75,000 clones in the sample; 70% to 90% occur only once, and about 5.7% lies in the top ten. The specimen was peripheral blood. Receptor source: a man at least 80 years old with COVID-19, enrolled during active disease.

This chain links TRBV3-1 (or the pseudogene TRBV3-2) with TRBJ2-7; TRBD2 agrees at 9 bases. CDR3 size: 15 residues. Germline-derived CDR1 and CDR2 are LGHDT and YNNKEL (reference sequence). Germline trimming cut 4 bases from V and 6 bases from J; bases unmatched to any gene: 10. CDR3 in DNA: TGTGCCAGCAGCCGAGGCTGGCGGGGGGGTAGCGAGCAGTACTTC. It encodes CASSRGWRGGSEQYF.

This sequence joins TRBV18 and TRBJ2-7, with 7 bases aligning to TRBD2. There are 12 residues in the CDR3. Trimming at V came to 8 bases and at J to 3 bases, leaving 4 bases not matched to a gene. Per germline, CDR1 KGHSH and CDR2 LQKENI. The CDR3 DNA is TGTGCCAGCCAGGGACTAAACTACGAGCAGTACTTC. It translates to CASQGLNYEQYF.

This clone showed up just once. J is TRBJ2-5 and V is TRBV6-5; tentatively, D is TRBD1 (6 bases). V was shortened by 11 bases and J by 2 bases, with 15 bases between the two germline ends. There are 13 residues in the CDR3. Germline loops: CDR1 MNHEY, CDR2 SVGAGI. The DNA for the CDR3 is TGTGCCGGTGCCTTAGGACAGCAAGAGACCCAGTACTTC. It encodes CAGALGQQETQYF.

The chain recombines TRBV15 with TRBJ1-4; 8 bases are a match to TRBD1. Germline CDR1 reads LNHNV; CDR2 reads YYDKDF (reference sequence). The J segment lost 7 bases and the V segment lost 3 bases, leaving 7 bases of the junction unmatched. The length of the CDR3 is 15 residues. For the CDR3, the DNA is TGTGCCACCAGCAGCAACAGGGGGTCGGGTGAAAAACTGTTTTTT. Its translation: CATSSNRGSGEKLFF.

The chain employs TRBV3-1 (or the pseudogene TRBV3-2) and TRBJ2-3; the match to TRBD2 covers 11 bases. Germline trimming cut 4 bases from V and 14 bases from J; bases unmatched to any gene: 8. The CDR3 loop spans 13 amino acids. CDR1 LGHDT and CDR2 YNNKEL come from the germline V gene (reference sequence). The CDR3 is CASSPQTSGALYF. CDR3 coding DNA: TGTGCCAGCAGCCCCCAGACTAGCGGGGCGTTGTATTTT.

CDR3 in amino acids: CASSWRTGGADTQYF. The CDR3 nucleotides read TGCGCCAGCAGCTGGCGGACAGGGGGAGCAGATACGCAGTATTTT. The rearrangement uses TRBV5-1 and TRBJ2-3; 10 bases align to TRBD1. The junction had 5 bases not matched to a gene; V was cut back by 3 bases and J by 4 bases. CDR1 and CDR2 (germline): SGHRS, YFSETQ. The length of the CDR3 is 15 residues.

The rearrangement uses TRBV7-2 and TRBJ2-3; 13 positions match TRBD2. V lost 5 bases to trimming and J lost 4 bases; unmatched junction nucleotides: 0. The CDR3 length is 14 residues. Germline values: CDR1 SGHTA, CDR2 FQGNSA. The CDR3, as DNA: TGTGCCAGCAGCACTAGCGGGGGGGCAGATACGCAGTATTTT. Protein product: CASSTSGGADTQYF.

V gene TRBV6-4 combines with J gene TRBJ2-1; 10 positions match TRBD2. V was clipped by 6 bases and J by 4 bases; unmatched bases: 6. Germline assignment: CDR1 MRHNA and CDR2 SNTAGT. CDR3 size: 15 residues. The CDR3 reads CASSSLAGVYNEQFF. DNA of the CDR3: TGTGCCAGCAGCTCCCTAGCGGGGGTTTACAATGAGCAGTTCTTC.

The chain carries TRBV5-1 and TRBJ2-2; TRBD1 matches 7 bases. The CDR3 contains 13 residues. The germline CDR1 and CDR2 sequences are SGHRS and YFSETQ. J gave up 5 bases and V 4 bases, and 2 bases lay outside the gene matches. For the CDR3, the DNA is TGCGCCAGCAGCCCGACAGGGACCGGGGAGCTGTTTTTT. Protein product: CASSPTGTGELFF.